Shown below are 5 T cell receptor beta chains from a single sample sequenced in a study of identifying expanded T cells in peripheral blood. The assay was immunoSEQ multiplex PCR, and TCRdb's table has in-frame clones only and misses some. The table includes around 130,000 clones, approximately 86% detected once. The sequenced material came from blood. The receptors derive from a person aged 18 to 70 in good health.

The CDR3: CASSPPSLGDYEQYF. In DNA form, the CDR3 reads TGTGCCAGCTCACCACCGAGCCTAGGGGACTACGAGCAGTACTTC. J is TRBJ2-7 and V is TRBV18, with TRBD1 as a possible D gene (5 bases). V dropped 0 bases and J dropped 3 bases, with 12 bases sitting between them. The CDR3 has 15 residues. Germline V CDR1 and CDR2: KGHSH, LQKENI. Together with reference TRBV18 and TRBJ2-7, the CDR3 gives the full variable domain: NAGVMQNPRHLVRRRGQEARLRCSPMKGHSHVYWYRQLPEEGLKFMVYLQKENIIDESGMPKERFSAEFPKEGPSILRIQQVVRGDSAAYFCASSPPSLGDYEQYFGPGTRLTVT.

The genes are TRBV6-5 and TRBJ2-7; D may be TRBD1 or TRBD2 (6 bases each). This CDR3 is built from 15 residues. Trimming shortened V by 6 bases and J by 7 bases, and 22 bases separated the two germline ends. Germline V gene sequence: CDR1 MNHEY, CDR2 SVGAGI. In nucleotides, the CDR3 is TGTGCCAGCAGCGGTGGGACATCGGGGACTTGGGAGCAGTACTTC. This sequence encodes CASSGGTSGTWEQYF.

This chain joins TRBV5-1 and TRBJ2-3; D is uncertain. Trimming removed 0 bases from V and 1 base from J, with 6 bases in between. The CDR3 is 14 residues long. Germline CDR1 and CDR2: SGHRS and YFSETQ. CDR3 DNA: TGCGCCAGCAGCTTGGATCAGGGCACAGATACGCAGTATTTT. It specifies CASSLDQGTDTQYF.

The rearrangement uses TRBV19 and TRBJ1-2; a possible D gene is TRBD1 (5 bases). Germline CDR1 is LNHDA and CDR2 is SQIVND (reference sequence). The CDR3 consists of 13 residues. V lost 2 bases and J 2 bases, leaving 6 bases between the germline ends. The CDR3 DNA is TGTGCCAGTAGTATACAGGGAAACTATGGCTACACCTTC. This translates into CASSIQGNYGYTF.

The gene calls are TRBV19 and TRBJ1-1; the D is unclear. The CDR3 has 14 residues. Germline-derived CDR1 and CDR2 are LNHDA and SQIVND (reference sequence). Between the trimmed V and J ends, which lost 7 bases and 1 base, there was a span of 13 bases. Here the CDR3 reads CASTQGLRNTEAFF. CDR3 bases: TGTGCCAGTACCCAAGGGTTACGGAACACTGAAGCTTTCTTT.